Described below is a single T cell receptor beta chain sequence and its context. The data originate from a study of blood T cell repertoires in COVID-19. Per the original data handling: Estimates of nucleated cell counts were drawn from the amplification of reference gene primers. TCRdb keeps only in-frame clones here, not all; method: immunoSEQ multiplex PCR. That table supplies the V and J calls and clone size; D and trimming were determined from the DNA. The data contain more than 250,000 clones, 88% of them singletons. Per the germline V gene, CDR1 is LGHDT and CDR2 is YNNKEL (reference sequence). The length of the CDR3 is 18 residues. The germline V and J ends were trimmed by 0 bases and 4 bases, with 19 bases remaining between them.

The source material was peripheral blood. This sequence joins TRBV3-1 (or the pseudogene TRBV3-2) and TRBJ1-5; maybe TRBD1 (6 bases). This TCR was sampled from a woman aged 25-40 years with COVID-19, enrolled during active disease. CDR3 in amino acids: CASSQEDLGGRFNQPQHF. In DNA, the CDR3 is TGTGCCAGCAGCCAAGAGGATTTGGGGGGGCGGTTTAATCAGCCCCAGCATTTT.